One sample yielded the 30 T cell receptor beta chains listed below, sequenced in a study of a mutant IDH1 vaccine in newly diagnosed glioma. No antigen is known for these receptors. Time point of the sample: week 11, during vaccination. Every vaccine dose comprised 300 ug of mutant IDH1 20-mer peptide plus topical imiquimod. The method was immunoSEQ multiplex PCR; TCRdb's version includes in-frame clones alone and lacks a portion of them. The table shows about 40,000 clones, with 84% occurring only once. The input for sequencing was PBMCs, taken from a glioma patient whose treatment included an IDH1 peptide vaccine. These TCRs come from a man in his forties with glioma.

The rearrangement joins TRBV27 to TRBJ2-6; D gene uncertain. Germline V gives CDR1 MNHEY, CDR2 SMNVEV (reference sequence). V lost 6 bases and J 0 bases, leaving 9 bases between the germline ends. The CDR3 is made up of 15 amino acids. The CDR3 DNA reads TGTGCCAGCAGCACCATAAACTCTGGGGCCAACGTCCTGACTTTC. This sequence encodes CASSTINSGANVLTF.

The chain couples TRBV9 to TRBJ2-5; D gene ambiguous. CDR1 SGDLS and CDR2 YYNGEE come from the germline V gene. This CDR3 is built from 14 residues. The V end lost 0 bases, the J end lost 4 bases, and 10 bases lay between the germline ends. CDR3 coding DNA: TGTGCCAGCAGCGTAGGACGGGTGGGAGAGACCCAGTACTTC. This translates into CASSVGRVGETQYF.

This chain connects TRBV6-5 to TRBJ2-7; perhaps TRBD2 as D (7 bases). This CDR3 has 15 residues. Germline V lookup: CDR1 MNHEY, CDR2 SVGAGI. Deletions cut 6 bases from V and 3 bases from J, with 18 bases between. For the CDR3, the DNA is TGTGCCAGCAGCCAAGGGGGGAGGGGAGTCTACGAGCAGTACTTC. This encodes CASSQGGRGVYEQYF.

The CDR3 reads CASSYMTEIDYEQYF. The CDR3 bases are TGTGCCAGCAGTTACATGACAGAGATTGACTACGAGCAGTACTTC. The rearrangement links TRBV6-5 to TRBJ2-7; perhaps TRBD1 as D (5 bases). V lost 2 bases to trimming and J lost 3 bases, with 14 bases between them. CDR1 and CDR2 (germline): MNHEY, SVGAGI. The CDR3 spans 15 residues.

This clone is a singleton in its sample. The chain combines TRBV5-8 with TRBJ2-7; D not certain. The CDR3 is 17 residues long. Germline lookup yields CDR1 SGHTS and CDR2 YDEGEE. Trimming took off 7 bases at V and 7 bases at J, with 30 bases between the two ends. The CDR3 region is CASRLLIPGPRRGEQYF. In DNA form, the CDR3 reads TGTGCCAGCCGATTATTGATCCCAGGCCCTAGACGAGGTGAGCAGTACTTC.

The chain carries TRBV5-1 and TRBJ2-2, with a weak D call TRBD1 (6 bases). This CDR3 has 15 amino acids. Germline loops: CDR1 SGHRS, CDR2 YFSETQ. Between the trimmed V and J ends, which lost 4 bases and 5 bases, there was a span of 15 bases. Written as DNA, the CDR3 is TGCGCCAGCAGCCCCCGCCCAGGGGAAACCGGGGAGCTGTTTTTT. Its translation is CASSPRPGETGELFF.

The rearrangement uses TRBV23-1 and TRBJ2-7, with TRBD1 matching over 7 bases. TRBV23-1 is filed as an ORF, its function uncertain. V dropped 8 bases and J dropped 1; count of bases not matched to a gene: 11. CDR3 length: 15 amino acids. The CDR3 DNA follows: TGCGCCAGCCGCAATCCCCGGGACAGTTCCTACGAGCAGTACTTC. It codes for CASRNPRDSSYEQYF.

This chain uses TRBV5-4 with TRBJ2-5; TRBD1 matches at 9 bases. Germline-derived CDR1 and CDR2 are SGHNT and YYREEE (reference sequence). V lost 4 bases to trimming and J lost 2 bases; unmatched junction nucleotides: 3. CDR3 size: 14 residues. CDR3 sequence: CASSGDREQETQYF. CDR3 sequence (DNA): TGTGCCAGCAGCGGGGACAGGGAACAAGAGACCCAGTACTTC.

CDR3: CASSPRAGGPGEQFF. The CDR3 coding sequence is TGTGCCAGCTCCCCAAGGGCGGGAGGGCCAGGTGAGCAGTTCTTC. The genes are TRBV18 and TRBJ2-1; 9 bases are a match to TRBD2. Germline values: CDR1 KGHSH, CDR2 LQKENI. V trimming: 6 bases; J trimming: 9 bases; junction bases outside the gene matches: 12. CDR3 length equals 15 residues.

The chain joins TRBV5-5 to TRBJ1-5; perhaps TRBD1 as D (6 bases). The CDR3 consists of 15 residues. The V gene's germline CDR1 is SGHKS and CDR2 YYEKEE (reference sequence). V was trimmed by 4 bases and J by 4 bases, leaving 15 bases between them. The chain's CDR3 is CASSIGQTDNQPQHF. CDR3 DNA: TGTGCCAGCAGCATCGGACAGACGGATAATCAGCCCCAGCATTTT.

J is TRBJ1-1 and V is TRBV29-1; TRBD1 matches at 7 bases. CDR1 and CDR2 from the germline V gene are SQVTM and ANQGSEA. Losses at the gene ends were 5 bases for V and 11 bases for J; bases not matched to a gene: 23. The CDR3 length is 16 residues. CDR3 loop: CSVFPDDVKPGGRAFF. CDR3 coding DNA: TGCAGCGTTTTTCCTGACGATGTGAAGCCAGGGGGTAGGGCTTTCTTT. The whole variable domain, remainder taken from reference TRBV29-1 and TRBJ1-1, is SAVISQKPSRDICQRGTSLTIQCQVDSQVTMMFWYRQQPGQSLTLIATANQGSEATYESGFVIDKFPISRPNLTFSTLTVSNMSPEDSSIYLCSVFPDDVKPGGRAFFGQGTRLTVV.

V is TRBV5-1 and J is TRBJ2-2; 7 bases match TRBD1. Trimming at V came to 4 bases and at J to 5 bases, leaving 11 bases not matched to a gene. The CDR3 runs to 16 residues. Germline V lookup: CDR1 SGHRS, CDR2 YFSETQ. The DNA for the CDR3 is TGCGCCAGCAGCCCCGGGACAGCCGGAAGGACCGGGGAGCTGTTTTTT. Protein sequence: CASSPGTAGRTGELFF.

This clone showed up just a few times. The V call is TRBV18, the J call TRBJ2-7; 8 bases fit TRBD1. The CDR3 totals 16 residues. Germline CDR1 reads KGHSH; CDR2 reads LQKENI. The J segment lost 3 bases and the V segment lost 1 base, leaving 8 bases of the junction unmatched. The CDR3 sequence is CASSPQATGGYYEQYF. CDR3 bases: TGTGCCAGCTCACCACAAGCCACAGGGGGTTACTACGAGCAGTACTTC.

The chain joins TRBV9 to TRBJ2-4, with D uncertain. The CDR3 is 15 residues long. V was trimmed by 0 bases and J by 1 base, leaving 8 bases between them. Per the germline V gene, CDR1 is SGDLS and CDR2 is YYNGEE. DNA of the CDR3: TGTGCCAGCAGCGTAGCAGGTTCCGCCAAAAACATTCAGTACTTC. It specifies CASSVAGSAKNIQYF.

The chain couples TRBV6-5 to TRBJ2-7; 10 bases are a match to TRBD2. The CDR3 runs 15 residues. Trimming took 6 bases from V and 6 from J; bases not matched to a gene: 11. Germline V gives CDR1 MNHEY, CDR2 SVGAGI. The CDR3 sequence: CASRVNLAGAAEQYF. CDR3 in DNA: TGTGCCAGCAGAGTAAACCTAGCGGGAGCGGCCGAGCAGTACTTC.

V gene TRBV29-1 combines with J gene TRBJ1-2; D unclear. Germline assignment: CDR1 SQVTM and CDR2 ANQGSEA. The CDR3 spans 12 residues. Trimming left V 3 bases short and J 3 bases short, with 8 bases between. In nucleotides, the CDR3 is TGCAGCGTTGAGGGGAGGGACTATGGCTACACCTTC. Amino acids: CSVEGRDYGYTF.

The chain has TRBV7-9 and TRBJ2-7; D unresolved. CDR3 size: 15 residues. Per the germline V gene, CDR1 is SEHNR and CDR2 is FQNEAQ (reference sequence). Trimming took off 4 bases at V and 6 bases at J, with 19 bases between the two ends. CDR3 residues: CASSSTLDRLSEQYF. CDR3 DNA sequence: TGTGCCAGCAGCTCAACCCTGGATAGGTTGAGCGAGCAGTACTTC.

The chain employs TRBV19 and TRBJ1-5, with D unclear. This CDR3 comprises 14 residues. V shed 4 bases and J shed 5 bases, with 12 bases lying between them. CDR1 and CDR2 from the germline V gene are LNHDA and SQIVND (reference sequence). CDR3 sequence reads: CASSRHGLDQPQHF. In DNA, the CDR3 is TGTGCCAGTAGTAGACACGGCCTGGATCAGCCCCAGCATTTT.

The chain joins TRBV7-9 to TRBJ2-2, with 10 nucleotides matching TRBD1. CDR1 SEHNR and CDR2 FQNEAQ come from the germline V gene (reference sequence). The CDR3 runs to 13 residues. The V and J ends lost 6 bases and 5 bases, in that order; junction bases with no gene match: 0. CDR3 region: CASRGQGTGELFF. Written as DNA, the CDR3 is TGTGCCAGCAGGGGACAGGGGACCGGGGAGCTGTTTTTT. The full variable domain, rest sourced from reference TRBV7-9 and TRBJ2-2, is DTGVSQNPRHKITKRGQNVTFRCDPISEHNRLYWYRQTLGQGPEFLTYFQNEAQLEKSRLLSDRFSAERPKGSFSTLEIQRTEQGDSAMYLCASRGQGTGELFFGEGSRLTVL.

V gene TRBV2 combines with J gene TRBJ1-3; 7 bases fit TRBD1. Unmatched junction bases numbered 8, after V lost 1 base and J lost 2 bases. The CDR3 is made up of 17 amino acids. Germline CDR1 reads SNHLY; CDR2 reads FYNNEI. This CDR3 reads CASSEGAGGRPGNTIYF. In DNA form, the CDR3 reads TGTGCCAGCAGTGAAGGGGCAGGGGGTCGTCCTGGAAACACCATATATTTT.

The chain employs TRBV5-8 and TRBJ2-3; D is uncertain. The V gene lost 0 bases and the J gene lost 5 bases, with 7 bases spanning the gap. The CDR3 loop spans 13 amino acids. Germline V gene sequence: CDR1 SGHTS, CDR2 YDEGEE. CDR3: CASSLGLGDTQYF. Written as DNA, the CDR3 is TGTGCCAGCAGCTTGGGGTTAGGAGATACGCAGTATTTT.

The V gene is TRBV6-6, the J gene TRBJ2-1; D ambiguous. This CDR3 region has 13 residues. Germline CDR1 MNHNY, CDR2 SVGAGI (reference sequence). Trimming removed 8 bases at V and 9 bases at J, with 17 bases between. CDR3 protein: CASDNTNTVEQFF. As DNA, the CDR3 is TGTGCCAGCGATAATACCAATACCGTTGAGCAGTTCTTC.

The CDR3 DNA reads as TGTGCCAGCTCACCTGAGTTAGGACCCAATCAGCCCCAGCATTTT. Translation gives CASSPELGPNQPQHF. The V gene is TRBV18, the J gene TRBJ1-5, with unresolved D. The CDR3 is made up of 15 amino acids. V lost 3 bases, J lost 3 bases, and 12 bases lay in between. Germline values: CDR1 KGHSH, CDR2 LQKENI.

With respect to this clone: Compared with germline, one end of the junction differs, possibly owing to a read error. The chain is built from TRBV7-7 and TRBJ2-7; 11 bases are a match to TRBD1. This CDR3 is 14 amino acids long. Germline V gives CDR1 SSHAT, CDR2 FNYEAQ (reference sequence). The CDR3 protein is CASSQGQGGAEQYF. The CDR3 region has the DNA TGTGCTAGCAGCCAGGGACAGGGGGGTGCCGAGCAGTACTTC.

The chain employs TRBV14 and TRBJ2-1; D is ambiguous. This CDR3 comprises 15 residues. Between the trimmed V and J ends, which lost 1 base and 4 bases, there was a span of 11 bases. In germline, CDR1 is SGHDN, CDR2 FVKESK. The CDR3 DNA reads as TGTGCCAGCAGCCAAGGGACCTCCCCTTACAATGAGCAGTTCTTC. The encoded protein is CASSQGTSPYNEQFF.

V is TRBV27 and J is TRBJ1-2; D is unclear. The V gene's germline CDR1 is MNHEY and CDR2 SMNVEV (reference sequence). The CDR3 covers 13 residues. V lost 2 bases, J lost 0 bases, and 4 bases lay in between. The CDR3 protein is CASSLQSNYGYTF. The CDR3 DNA reads as TGTGCCAGCAGTTTACAATCTAACTATGGCTACACCTTC.

V is TRBV7-8 and J is TRBJ1-4; 9 bases fit TRBD1. The V segment lost 5 bases and the J segment 4 bases; nucleotides outside the gene matches: 14. CDR3 length: 18 residues. Germline values: CDR1 SGHVS, CDR2 FQNEAQ. The CDR3 reads CASSESSRTGDHNEKLFF. The CDR3 DNA follows: TGTGCCAGCAGCGAGTCGAGCCGGACAGGGGACCATAATGAAAAACTGTTTTTT. Full variable domain (remainder filled in from reference TRBV7-8 and TRBJ1-4): GAGVSQSPRYKVAKRGQDVALRCDPISGHVSLFWYQQALGQGPEFLTYFQNEAQLDKSGLPSDRFFAERPEGSVSTLKIQRTQQEDSAVYLCASSESSRTGDHNEKLFFGSGTQLSVL.

The chain joins TRBV27 to TRBJ2-3, with 10 bases fitting TRBD2. The CDR3 extends over 14 amino acids. Germline lookup yields CDR1 MNHEY and CDR2 SMNVEV (reference sequence). J lost 10 bases, V lost 2 bases, and 6 bases had no gene match. CDR3 protein: CASSLGLAGVPQYF. For the CDR3, the DNA is TGTGCCAGCAGTTTAGGCCTAGCGGGAGTCCCGCAGTATTTT.

The chain employs TRBV5-6 and TRBJ2-7, with TRBD2 identical over 8 bases. The germline CDR1 and CDR2 sequences are SGHDT and YYEEEE. J lost 5 bases, V lost 5 bases, and 9 bases had no gene match. The CDR3 is 14 residues long. The DNA of the CDR3 is TGTGCCAGCAGACCACTAGCGGCCGGGGACGAGCAGTACTTC. Translation gives CASRPLAAGDEQYF.

The chain has TRBV14 and TRBJ1-2; possibly TRBD1 for D (5 bases). The CDR3 extends over 14 amino acids. CDR1 is SGHDN and CDR2 is FVKESK in the germline V gene. Between the trimmed V and J ends, which lost 0 bases and 4 bases, there was a span of 9 bases. CDR3 coding DNA: TGTGCCAGCAGCCAAGATGTAGGGGCCTATGGCTACACCTTC. This codes for CASSQDVGAYGYTF.